This entry lists 11 T cell receptor beta chains sequenced from one sample in a study of blood T cell repertoires in COVID-19 (dated by TCRdb to 2020 to 2022). Receptor libraries were prepared by the immunoSEQ multiplex PCR assay. TCRdb obtained this table from immuneACCESS and retained in-frame rearrangements with V and J assigned. These tables miss some clones; where compared with another copy, unresolved V genes account for less than half of the shortfall, and the remainder is unexplained. The sample data list over 250,000 clones, and under 95% of these were observed just once. The top ten hold around 2.5% of the sample. Material: PBMCs or T cells enriched from blood (not recorded which). These receptors were collected from a man aged 55 to 70 who had recovered from COVID-19.

This clone was counted a single time. The rearrangement links TRBV6-5 to TRBJ1-1; D ambiguous. V was trimmed by 6 bases and J by 4 bases, leaving 15 bases between them. Germline V gene lookup returns CDR1 MNHEY and CDR2 SVGAGI. This CDR3 spans 14 amino acids. CDR3: CASSHGGTATEAFF. For the CDR3, the DNA is TGTGCCAGCAGCCACGGAGGCACCGCCACTGAAGCTTTCTTT.

The rearrangement uses TRBV12-5 and TRBJ1-2; D perhaps matches TRBD1 (6 bases). Germline values: CDR1 LGHNT, CDR2 FRNRAP. With 0 bases removed from V and 7 bases from J, the gap between germline ends came to 27 bases. The CDR3 contains 19 residues. CDR3 region: CASGLVGEQGSFSSSGYTF. CDR3 DNA: TGTGCTAGTGGTTTGGTAGGCGAACAGGGTTCTTTTTCGTCAAGTGGCTACACCTTC.

The chain couples TRBV18 to TRBJ1-3; 9 bases fit TRBD1. Germline V gene sequence: CDR1 KGHSH, CDR2 LQKENI. The length of the CDR3 is 14 residues. V lost 4 bases, J lost 8 bases, and 6 bases stayed unmatched. The CDR3 here is CASSQGTGTHTIYF. The CDR3, as DNA: TGTGCCAGCTCACAAGGGACAGGGACACACACCATATATTTT.

Here the CDR3 DNA reads TGTGCCAGTAGTGGCCAGGGTCCTGTCGAGCAGTACTTC. This translates into CASSGQGPVEQYF. The chain joins TRBV19 to TRBJ2-7; a weak D match, TRBD1 (5 bases). V gave up 5 bases and J gave up 6 bases, with 14 bases separating them. The germline V gene encodes CDR1 LNHDA and CDR2 SQIVND (reference sequence). This CDR3 region has 13 residues.

This chain joins TRBV27 and TRBJ2-7, with D hard to call. Germline values: CDR1 MNHEY, CDR2 SMNVEV (reference sequence). V was trimmed by 6 bases and J by 4 bases, leaving 13 bases between them. There are 13 residues in the CDR3. The CDR3 protein is CASSRYTSYEQYF. The DNA of the CDR3 is TGTGCCAGCAGCCGATATACCAGTTACGAGCAGTACTTC.

The chain recombines TRBV5-1 with TRBJ2-1; 11 nucleotides line up with TRBD2. CDR1 and CDR2 from the germline V gene are SGHRS and YFSETQ. V shed 4 bases, J shed 11 bases, and the junction held 11 bases outside the gene matches. This CDR3 spans 15 amino acids. CDR3 region: CASSTSSGRLYQQFF. CDR3 nucleotides: TGCGCCAGCAGCACGTCTAGCGGGAGGTTATATCAGCAGTTCTTC.

The gene calls are TRBV27 and TRBJ2-7; D not resolved. Per germline, CDR1 MNHEY and CDR2 SMNVEV (reference sequence). The CDR3 is 14 amino acids. Trimming pared 6 bases from V and 2 bases from J, leaving 14 bases between. The CDR3 region is CASSPRTVAYEQYF. The CDR3 nucleotides are TGTGCCAGCAGCCCTCGTACAGTAGCCTACGAGCAGTACTTC.

This clone is a singleton in its sample. The V call is TRBV27, the J call TRBJ1-1; D uncertain. V was shortened by 1 base and J by 4 bases, with 10 bases between the two germline ends. Germline CDR1 and CDR2: MNHEY and SMNVEV (reference sequence). CDR3 length: 14 residues. This chain's CDR3 is CASSLFFGSTEAFF. CDR3 nucleotide sequence: TGTGCCAGCAGTTTATTTTTCGGGAGCACTGAAGCTTTCTTT.

This chain uses TRBV7-9 with TRBJ1-4; a weak D match, TRBD1 (6 bases). CDR3 size: 15 residues. In germline, CDR1 is SEHNR, CDR2 FQNEAQ (reference sequence). Trimming pared 5 bases from V and 6 bases from J, leaving 16 bases between. The CDR3 is CASSPAGAGDEKLFF. The CDR3 coding sequence is TGTGCCAGCAGCCCCGCAGGGGCCGGCGATGAAAAACTGTTTTTT.

CDR3 bases: TGTGCCAGTAGTGGAGGGAACCGTAATCAGCCCCAGCATTTT. It is translated as CASSGGNRNQPQHF. This sequence joins TRBV19 and TRBJ1-5; D call uncertain. V was cut by 5 bases and J by 4 bases, with 12 bases left in between. The CDR3 has 14 amino acids. CDR1 LNHDA and CDR2 SQIVND come from the germline V gene (reference sequence).

A remark on this clone: In the same sample, other DNA sequences code for this CDR3. V gene TRBV30 combines with J gene TRBJ1-5; weak D call: TRBD1 (5 bases). Germline values: CDR1 GTSNPN, CDR2 SVGIG (reference sequence). The ends were cut back, 3 bases at V and 2 bases at J, with 8 bases in the middle. There are 13 residues in the CDR3. CDR3 sequence reads: CAWSSTGNQPQHF. CDR3 DNA sequence: TGTGCCTGGAGCTCGACAGGCAATCAGCCCCAGCATTTT.